This T cell receptor (beta chain) was profiled in a study of CD8+ T cells in alopecia areata (dated 2018 in TCRdb). As for the study more broadly: Treated patients were enrolled in an open-label pilot trial of oral tofacitinib at 5 to 10 mg twice daily for moderate-to-severe alopecia areata. immunoSEQ multiplex PCR using 35 Vbeta forward primers and 13 Jbeta reverse primers was used to amplify TCRbeta CDR3 regions. Scalp clonality was compared among normal scalp (n=4), patchy alopecia areata scalp (n=8), and alopecia totalis/universalis scalp (n=8). On the human side, TCRbeta sequencing was run on scalp tissue and on sorted CD4+ and CD8+ peripheral blood T cells from healthy controls and from alopecia areata patients with either patchy or totalis/universalis disease. RNA came from the PAXgene miRNA kit for fixed scalp, the miRNeasy kit for PBMCs, and the RNeasy kit for mouse skin. In treated patients, disease severity was measured using the SALT score, which gives the percentage of scalp surface area affected. Tofacitinib was administered for 6 to 18 months, and 6 months of follow-up off drug were then conducted to assess delayed response and recurrence. Tofacitinib-treated patients had biopsies at baseline and at 4 and 24 weeks of treatment, with a later scalp biopsy in several patients. The study used high-throughput TCRbeta sequencing to examine T cell clonal expansion in alopecia areata, in both the C3H/HeJ mouse model and human patients. Summary of the overall study and its limitations: During tofacitinib treatment, many expanded lesional clones remained in scalp and blood, and this persistence may partly explain relapse after treatment is stopped. Compared with mice, TCR sequences shared between patients were less clear, possibly partly because of HLA diversity across the patient population. Because the treated cohort was small and had just a single nonresponder, larger studies are needed to establish links between baseline CD8+ expansion and response. Tofacitinib significantly decreased scalp clonality and the number of expanded CD8+ clones among the top 100 scalp clones. Unlike mouse skin, which is dominated by gammadelta T cells, normal human skin has resident alphabeta T cells that are also sequenced, and this complicates analysis of the scalp TCR repertoire. Lesional scalp, especially in alopecia totalis/universalis, showed higher clonality and more expanded CD8+ clones than normal scalp, suggesting antigenic drive.

Based on the germline V gene, the CDR1 and CDR2 sequences are SGHRS and YFSETQ. The CDR3 runs 12 amino acids, cysteine and phenylalanine included. Solely the CDR3 DNA is kept, with 36 bases framed from the first base. V is pruned by 4 bases and J by 11 bases, leaving 8 bases of the junction without a gene match. For this clone: The antigen it binds to is not known. Base quality data are lacking; no much larger clone is found one base away.

This specimen's time point label, interpreted: about 5 months on oral tofacitinib. In the paper's terms, the treatment or condition label means: oral pan-JAK inhibitor, 5-10 mg twice daily. Lesional scalp punch biopsies and peripheral blood were collected from alopecia areata patients. PBMCs were isolated by density centrifugation and stained for CD3, CD4 and CD8, and CD4+ and CD8+ T cells were sorted on a FACSAria. Libraries were built with the immunoSEQ multiplex PCR assay. For TCR sequencing, RNA was extracted from every sample and reverse transcribed into cDNA to serve as template. First-strand cDNA was synthesized with SuperScript III using a 2:1 mix of oligo-dT and random hexamers. A synthetic immune receptor repertoire was used to assess amplification bias, and residual bias was removed computationally. Turning to the authors' computational methods: After raw reads were preprocessed to remove errors, the CDR3 was defined following IMGT conventions as running from the conserved cysteine to phenylalanine. Clonality was computed by normalizing Shannon entropy by log2 of the number of productive unique TCRs and subtracting the result from 1. CD4 or CD8 identity of scalp clones was inferred by cross-referencing scalp TCRbeta sequences with sorted blood CD4 and CD8 repertoires. The clones in this table, taken by TCRdb from immuneACCESS, are in-frame only. Not every clone is retained; where verified, under half of the shortfall comes from an unresolved V gene, and the cause of the rest is unknown. D and trimming were read from the DNA, whereas the V and J calls and clone size are those reported in that table. Here the sample has approximately 190,000 clones; roughly 64% occur a single time. The ten largest clones capture about 5.5% of the sample.

The chain is made from TRBV5-1 and TRBJ2-7, and TRBD1 matches 8 of the central bases. The sequence was collected from a human donor with alopecia areata. The sequencing used CD4+ T cells sorted from blood, collected at week 24, from a patient treated with tofacitinib. The CDR3 protein sequence reads: CASSLGQGGKYF. The DNA is TGCGCCAGCAGCCTTGGACAGGGCGGGAAGTACTTC.